The T cell receptor beta chain under discussion was sequenced for a study of blood T cells in healthy people across ages. Germline V gives CDR1 DFQATT, CDR2 SNEGSKA (reference sequence). V shed 6 bases and J 4 bases; nucleotides not matched to a gene: 11. This CDR3 comprises 14 residues. For the second PCR, which ran for roughly 6 to 12 cycles, a sample-barcoded 5' primer and a J-beta primer mix were used. The template-switch adaptor, which had 12 random nucleotides, put a tag on each cDNA molecule. TCRdb re-called the 5' RACE reads through MiXCR, storing one row per CDR3 protein. The sample contains under 2,000,000 distinct CDR3 sequences, roughly 49% of which appear only once.

The receptor's source is a woman aged 40-49 years in good health. This chain joins TRBV20-1 and TRBJ2-5; 7 nucleotides align to TRBD1. Sequenced material: blood. Written as DNA, the CDR3 is TGCAGTGCGGACCGCGAAGGGGGCATAGAGACCCAGTACTTC. Protein sequence: CSADREGGIETQYF.